Shown below are 11 T cell receptor beta chains from a single sample sequenced in a study of T cells in Graves' hyperthyroidism and ophthalmopathy (dated by TCRdb to between 2018 and 2021). The library was prepared using multiplex PCR. The instrument was an Illumina HiSeq 2000. The TCR beta CDR3 regions were amplified from the RNA transcripts. The TCR CDR3 was subjected to a first round of RT-PCR using the HTBI primer set and the Qiagen OneStep RT-PCR kit. The public reads were reanalyzed by TCRdb: fastp trimming at Q25, MiXCR alignment, in-frame beta chains only. Entries that share a CDR3 protein sequence are merged under the most common genes and DNA. This sample is represented by 600,000 to 800,000 distinct CDR3 sequences; over 35% of them were singletons. Around 29% of the sample lies in the top ten. The specimen was blood. The receptors stem from a middle-aged woman with Graves' hyperthyroidism.

This clonotype was observed at least ten times. This chain connects TRBV12-3 or TRBV12-4 to TRBJ1-1; D is unclear. The CDR3 is made up of 13 amino acids. Trimming left V 6 bases short and J 2 bases short, with 10 bases between. CDR3 in amino acids: CASRMILNTEAFF. The DNA of the CDR3 is TGTGCCAGCAGGATGATCCTCAACACTGAAGCTTTCTTT.

This rearrangement joins TRBV14 to TRBJ2-7; D call uncertain. This CDR3 spans 12 amino acids. Trimming stripped 11 bases from V and 1 base from J, with 12 bases between. CDR1 and CDR2 (germline): SGHDN, FVKESK. The CDR3: CAPSRGSYEQYF. The CDR3 DNA is TGTGCCCCCAGCCGTGGTTCCTACGAGCAGTACTTC.

This clonotype occurred many times. The rearrangement links TRBV7-2 to TRBJ1-2, with TRBD1 identical over 8 bases. Germline V gene lookup returns CDR1 SGHTA and CDR2 FQGNSA. The CDR3 totals 17 residues. V gave up 10 bases and J gave up 7 bases; unmatched junction bases: 23. Written as DNA, the CDR3 is TGTGCCACCAACAATCTCACCAGGGGGCTGGAGTTTTTTGGCTACACCTTC. Translated, it gives CATNNLTRGLEFFGYTF.

This clonotype was seen only a few times. The V call is TRBV5-4, the J call TRBJ1-2, with D perhaps TRBD1 (6 bases). V gave up 4 bases and J gave up 0 bases, with 22 bases separating them. The CDR3 contains 18 residues. Germline CDR1 and CDR2: SGHNT and YYREEE (reference sequence). CDR3 DNA: TGTGCCAGCAGCCAAGACCAGCCGGGGGCCAGTACTAACTATGGCTACACCTTC. Protein product: CASSQDQPGASTNYGYTF.

V gene TRBV2 combines with J gene TRBJ2-5, with TRBD2 identical over 12 bases. Germline CDR1 and CDR2: SNHLY and FYNNEI. The CDR3 totals 17 residues. V lost 5 bases, J lost 1 base, and 8 bases stayed unmatched. The CDR3 is CASSRTASGRAQETQYF. In DNA form, the CDR3 reads TGTGCCAGCAGTCGAACTGCTAGCGGGAGGGCCCAAGAGACCCAGTACTTC.

The rearrangement links TRBV6-4 to TRBJ2-5; 9 nucleotides agree with TRBD1. The CDR3 has 11 residues. Germline values: CDR1 MRHNA, CDR2 SNTAGT. Trimming cost V 6 bases and J 13 bases; bases outside gene matches: 6. The CDR3 nucleotides read TGTGCCAGCAGGGAAACAGGGGGCCGGTACTTC. Translation gives CASRETGGRYF.

The J gene is TRBJ1-2, the V gene TRBV25-1, with a tentative D call TRBD1 (5 bases). In germline, CDR1 is MGHDK, CDR2 SYGVNS. CDR3 length: 11 residues. Trimming shortened V by 8 bases and J by 8 bases, and 12 bases separated the two germline ends. The CDR3 is CASSEGQGYTF. Here the CDR3 DNA reads TGTGCCAGCTCGGAGGGGCAAGGCTACACCTTC.

This clonotype has ten or more counts. The V and J genes are TRBV19 and TRBJ1-1; the D gene is possibly TRBD1 (5 bases). This CDR3 region has 12 residues. Per germline, CDR1 LNHDA and CDR2 SQIVND (reference sequence). The V gene lost 10 bases and the J gene lost 2 bases, with 11 bases spanning the gap. The CDR3 reads CATSGQNTEAFF. CDR3 DNA sequence: TGTGCCACTTCAGGGCAAAACACTGAAGCTTTCTTT. Combining the CDR3 with reference TRBV19 and TRBJ1-1 gives the whole variable domain DGGITQSPKYLFRKEGQNVTLSCEQNLNHDAMYWYRQDPGQGLRLIYYSQIVNDFQKGDIAEGYSVSREKKESFPLTVTSAQKNPTAFYLCATSGQNTEAFFGQGTRLTVV.

V usage is TRBV7-2 and J usage is TRBJ1-2, with 12 positions matching TRBD1. V shed 4 bases and J 7 bases; nucleotides not matched to a gene: 4. The CDR3 consists of 14 residues. Germline V CDR1 and CDR2: SGHTA, FQGNSA. The CDR3 DNA reads as TGTGCCAGCAGCTACCGGGGACAGGGGGCTGGCTACACCTTC. Its translation: CASSYRGQGAGYTF.

This clonotype has at least ten counts. The chain employs TRBV20-1 and TRBJ1-2; 8 bases line up with TRBD1. The germline CDR1 and CDR2 sequences are DFQATT and SNEGSKA (reference sequence). This CDR3 comprises 13 residues. Trimming removed 5 bases from V and 7 bases from J; junction bases left unmatched: 9. CDR3 loop: CSASIVQGAGYTF. The CDR3 DNA reads TGCAGTGCTTCAATAGTTCAGGGGGCTGGCTACACCTTC.

V is TRBV5-1 and J is TRBJ2-7, with 8 bases fitting TRBD1. The V gene's germline CDR1 is SGHRS and CDR2 YFSETQ. The CDR3 is made up of 15 amino acids. The V segment lost 3 bases and the J segment 2 bases; nucleotides outside the gene matches: 7. The CDR3 spells CASSSGQGGTYEQYF. The CDR3 nucleotides are TGCGCCAGCAGCTCCGGACAGGGTGGAACCTACGAGCAGTACTTC.